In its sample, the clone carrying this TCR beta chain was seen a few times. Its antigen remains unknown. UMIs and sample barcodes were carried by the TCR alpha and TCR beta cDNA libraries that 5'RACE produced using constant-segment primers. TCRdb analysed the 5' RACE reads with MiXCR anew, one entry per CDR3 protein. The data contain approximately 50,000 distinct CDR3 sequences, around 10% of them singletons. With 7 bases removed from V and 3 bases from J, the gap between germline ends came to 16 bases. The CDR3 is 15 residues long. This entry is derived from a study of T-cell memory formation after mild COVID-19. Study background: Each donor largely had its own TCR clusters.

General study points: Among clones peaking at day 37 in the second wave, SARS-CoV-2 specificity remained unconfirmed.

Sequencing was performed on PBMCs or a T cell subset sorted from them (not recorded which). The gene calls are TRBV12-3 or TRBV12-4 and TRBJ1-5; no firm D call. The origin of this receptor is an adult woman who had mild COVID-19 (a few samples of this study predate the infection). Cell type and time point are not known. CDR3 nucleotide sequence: TGTGCCAGCACCACCTTTGGGGTTCCCAATCAGCCCCAGCATTTT. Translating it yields CASTTFGVPNQPQHF.